This is a list of T cell receptor beta chains from one sample in a study of OX40 agonist ivuxolimab in advanced cancers. Sequenced by immunoSEQ multiplex PCR; TCRdb stores in-frame clones only, minus some. In the table there are some 80,000 clones, approximately 90% of which are singletons. This sample comprised CD4+ or CD8+ T cells sorted from blood, obtained in a trial of the OX40 agonist ivuxolimab. These receptors were collected from an adult with an advanced solid tumor such as melanoma, head and neck, liver or kidney cancer. CDR3s include the opening cysteine and the closing phenylalanine or tryptophan. A D gene is named only where the DNA matches it firmly.

TGCGCCAGCAGCCAAGAATTTTCAGGGGCAGGGAATCAGCCCCAGCATTTT,CASSQEFSGAGNQPQHF,TRBJ1-5,TRBV4-3,17,.
TGCGCCAGCAGCTTAGGGGGCGCAGAGCCCCAGCATTTT,CASSLGGAEPQHF,TRBJ1-5,TRBV5-1,13,TRBD1
TGTGCCAGCAGCACCCGGACAGGGAGTAGCGGCAATGAGCAGTTCTTC,CASSTRTGSSGNEQFF,TRBJ2-1,TRBV7-3,16,TRBD1
TGTGCCAGTACCACAGGGGGCCGAGGCTACACCTTC,CASTTGGRGYTF,TRBJ1-2,TRBV19,12,TRBD1
TGTGCCAGCTCACCAAAGACAGGGAGCATTGAAGCTTTCTTT,CASSPKTGSIEAFF,TRBJ1-1,TRBV18,14,TRBD1
TGCGCCAGCAGCTCCAATCCCGGGACAGCAACCTACGAGCAGTACTTC,CASSSNPGTATYEQYF,TRBJ2-7,TRBV5-1,16,TRBD1
TGTGCCAGCAGCTGGGAGGTAGAGAACAATCAGCCCCAGCATTTT,CASSWEVENNQPQHF,TRBJ1-5,TRBV7-8,15,.
TGCGCCAGCAGCTTGGAAGCGGGAGGTCGGACCGGGGAGCTGTTTTTT,CASSLEAGGRTGELFF,TRBJ2-2,TRBV5-1,16,TRBD2
TGTGCCAGCAGTCCTCTGAATAGGGGGCAGGACATTCAGTACTTC,CASSPLNRGQDIQYF,TRBJ2-4,TRBV6-1,15,TRBD1
TGTGCCAGCAGTGAAGGTTGGATCAATGAGCAGTTCTTC,CASSEGWINEQFF,TRBJ2-1,TRBV2,13,.